The rows below give T cell receptor beta chains drawn from one sample of a study of blood T cells in healthy people across ages. Each CDR3 protein gets one entry after TCRdb re-called the 5' RACE reads with MiXCR. The sample includes around 580,000 distinct CDR3 sequences, less than 60% of them seen just once. Input material: blood. Receptor source: a man aged 80 or over in good health. CDR3s include the opening cysteine and the closing phenylalanine or tryptophan. The size of a clone is reported for some rows only, either as once, few or many, or as a class for expanded clones.

CDR3 protein: CASSFSGGVPDTQYF
clone size: NA
J gene: TRBJ2-3
V gene: TRBV7-3

CDR3 protein: CSAKGQGAGGYTF
clone size: NA
J gene: TRBJ1-2
V gene: TRBV20-1

CDR3 protein: CATTGSGTASTDTQYF
clone size: NA
J gene: TRBJ2-3
V gene: TRBV24-1

CDR3 protein: CASYRVGSTEAFF
clone size: few
J gene: TRBJ1-1
V gene: TRBV6-6

CDR3 protein: CATSDFNSDTQHF
clone size: NA
J gene: NA
V gene: TRBV24-1

CDR3 protein: CASSLTSGISDTQYF
clone size: NA
J gene: TRBJ2-3
V gene: TRBV5-1

CDR3 protein: CASSQAFGGGAGNEQFF
clone size: many
J gene: TRBJ2-1
V gene: TRBV4-1

CDR3 protein: CASSWGGQGNTEAFF
clone size: few
J gene: TRBJ1-1
V gene: TRBV5-1

CDR3 protein: CAISGRDGYEQYF
clone size: NA
J gene: NA
V gene: TRBV10-3

CDR3 protein: CASSPTGLATDTQYF
clone size: NA
J gene: TRBJ2-3
V gene: TRBV12-3/TRBV12-4

CDR3 protein: CSVDGGLAGGLETQYF
clone size: NA
J gene: TRBJ2-5
V gene: TRBV29-1

CDR3 protein: CSARNRGWNTEAFF
clone size: NA
J gene: TRBJ1-1
V gene: TRBV20-1

CDR3 protein: CASNPRDGVTEAFF
clone size: NA
J gene: TRBJ1-1
V gene: TRBV12-3/TRBV12-4

CDR3 protein: CASSLPVYGYTF
clone size: NA
J gene: TRBJ1-2
V gene: TRBV28

CDR3 protein: CASSDEGIGNTEAFF
clone size: NA
J gene: TRBJ1-1
V gene: TRBV2

CDR3 protein: CASSQVTPYYEQYF
clone size: NA
J gene: TRBJ2-7
V gene: TRBV4-2

CDR3 protein: CASSFKGSYEQYF
clone size: few
J gene: TRBJ2-7
V gene: TRBV7-9

CDR3 protein: CSASPNPSNEQFF
clone size: NA
J gene: TRBJ2-1
V gene: TRBV20-1

CDR3 protein: CASSLYPREQFF
clone size: NA
J gene: TRBJ2-1
V gene: TRBV12-3/TRBV12-4

CDR3 protein: CATSRDRAGVGVTGELFF
clone size: NA
J gene: TRBJ2-2
V gene: TRBV15

CDR3 protein: CSARDPAGGSYGYTF
clone size: once
J gene: TRBJ1-2
V gene: TRBV20-1

CDR3 protein: CASSYRLGTYEQYF
clone size: few
J gene: TRBJ2-7
V gene: TRBV7-8

CDR3 protein: CASSSGTDLKGEQYF
clone size: NA
J gene: TRBJ2-7
V gene: TRBV7-9

CDR3 protein: CASSLVGPNSGANVLTF
clone size: NA
J gene: TRBJ2-6
V gene: TRBV7-9

CDR3 protein: CASSSGWTGQDTQYF
clone size: NA
J gene: TRBJ2-3
V gene: TRBV12-3/TRBV12-4

CDR3 protein: CASSLVAGTTDTQYF
clone size: many
J gene: TRBJ2-3
V gene: TRBV7-2

CDR3 protein: CSVRGLADDTDTQYF
clone size: NA
J gene: TRBJ2-3
V gene: TRBV29-1

CDR3 protein: CASSESGGVSYEQYF
clone size: NA
J gene: NA
V gene: TRBV25-1

CDR3 protein: CASSDSSSHKQYF
clone size: NA
J gene: TRBJ2-5
V gene: TRBV6-5

CDR3 protein: CASSRLAGGRTDTQYF
clone size: NA
J gene: TRBJ2-3
V gene: TRBV7-2

CDR3 protein: CASSADRTSSYNSPLHF
clone size: few
J gene: TRBJ1-6
V gene: TRBV5-5

CDR3 protein: CSVEVRRISTDTQYF
clone size: NA
J gene: TRBJ2-3
V gene: TRBV29-1

CDR3 protein: CATSISHVQMGGYTF
clone size: NA
J gene: TRBJ1-2
V gene: TRBV15

CDR3 protein: CASSPGAVNYAQYF
clone size: few
J gene: TRBJ2-7
V gene: TRBV5-8

CDR3 protein: CSARDRDNNYGYTF
clone size: NA
J gene: TRBJ1-2
V gene: TRBV20-1

CDR3 protein: CASMGDSTYEQYF
clone size: NA
J gene: TRBJ2-7
V gene: TRBV6-6

CDR3 protein: CATGQGSEQYF
clone size: NA
J gene: TRBJ2-7
V gene: TRBV7-2

CDR3 protein: CASSRLISAEAFF
clone size: NA
J gene: TRBJ1-1
V gene: TRBV6-1

CDR3 protein: CASSEGASVYNEQYF
clone size: NA
J gene: NA
V gene: TRBV2

CDR3 protein: CASSPPAAYEQYF
clone size: once
J gene: TRBJ2-7
V gene: TRBV6-2/TRBV6-3

CDR3 protein: CASSLALAPSEQYF
clone size: NA
J gene: NA
V gene: TRBV7-2

CDR3 protein: CASSAGTYNEQFF
clone size: NA
J gene: TRBJ2-1
V gene: TRBV7-2

CDR3 protein: CASRVAGLAVDTQYF
clone size: NA
J gene: TRBJ2-3
V gene: TRBV12-3/TRBV12-4

CDR3 protein: CASSPSSGGISYNEQFF
clone size: many
J gene: TRBJ2-1
V gene: TRBV7-9

CDR3 protein: CASSLDPRDQYF
clone size: once
J gene: TRBJ2-7
V gene: TRBV7-6

CDR3 protein: CASSFFRSGSYEQYF
clone size: many
J gene: TRBJ2-7
V gene: TRBV7-9

CDR3 protein: CASSLSPAGGSGQYF
clone size: few
J gene: TRBJ2-4
V gene: TRBV11-1

CDR3 protein: CASSPNGQGETQYF
clone size: NA
J gene: TRBJ2-5
V gene: TRBV7-2

CDR3 protein: CSACTGGSSTDTQYF
clone size: once
J gene: TRBJ2-3
V gene: TRBV20-1

CDR3 protein: CASREQTGEANEKLFF
clone size: NA
J gene: TRBJ1-4
V gene: TRBV5-1

CDR3 protein: CASSSGQISDTQYF
clone size: NA
J gene: TRBJ2-3
V gene: TRBV18

CDR3 protein: CASSLARTSGQETQYF
clone size: NA
J gene: TRBJ2-5
V gene: TRBV5-1

CDR3 protein: CSVGIQGRGYNEQFF
clone size: few
J gene: TRBJ2-1
V gene: TRBV29-1

CDR3 protein: CASSQDRAGLTSSYEQYF
clone size: NA
J gene: TRBJ2-7
V gene: TRBV4-1

CDR3 protein: CASSFAGGERETQYF
clone size: NA
J gene: TRBJ2-5
V gene: TRBV11-2

CDR3 protein: CASSLDTGNQPQHF
clone size: once
J gene: TRBJ1-5
V gene: TRBV7-2

CDR3 protein: CASSPTGTRSTDTQYF
clone size: many
J gene: TRBJ2-3
V gene: TRBV7-2

CDR3 protein: CASSDIAGAADTQYF
clone size: NA
J gene: TRBJ2-3
V gene: TRBV6-4

CDR3 protein: CASRRTIGGADTQYF
clone size: NA
J gene: TRBJ2-3
V gene: TRBV25-1